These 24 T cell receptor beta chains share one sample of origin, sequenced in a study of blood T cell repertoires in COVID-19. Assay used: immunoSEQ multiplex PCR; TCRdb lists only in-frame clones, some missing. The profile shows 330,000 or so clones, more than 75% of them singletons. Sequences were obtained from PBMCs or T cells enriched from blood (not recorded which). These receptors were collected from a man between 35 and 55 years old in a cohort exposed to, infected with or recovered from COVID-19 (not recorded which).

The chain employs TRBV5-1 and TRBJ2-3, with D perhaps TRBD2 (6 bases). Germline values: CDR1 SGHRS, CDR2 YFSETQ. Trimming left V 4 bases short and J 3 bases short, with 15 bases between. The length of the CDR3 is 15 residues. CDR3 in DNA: TGCGCCAGCAGCGGAGGGATAACGGGAACAGATACGCAGTATTTT. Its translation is CASSGGITGTDTQYF.

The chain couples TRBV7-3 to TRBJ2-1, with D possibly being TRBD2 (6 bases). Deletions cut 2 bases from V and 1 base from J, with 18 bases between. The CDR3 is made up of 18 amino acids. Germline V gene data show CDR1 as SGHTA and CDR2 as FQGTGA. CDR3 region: CASSLWRGAKGSYNEQFF. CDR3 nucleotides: TGTGCCAGCAGCTTATGGCGGGGAGCTAAGGGGTCCTACAATGAGCAGTTCTTC.

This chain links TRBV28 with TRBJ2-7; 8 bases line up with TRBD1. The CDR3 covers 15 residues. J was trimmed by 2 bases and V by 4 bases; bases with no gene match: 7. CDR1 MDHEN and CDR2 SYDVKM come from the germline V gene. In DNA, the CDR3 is TGTGCCAGCAGTTCCTCTGACAGGGGAACCTACGAGCAGTACTTC. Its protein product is CASSSSDRGTYEQYF. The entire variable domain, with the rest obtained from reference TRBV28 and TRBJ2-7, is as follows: DVKVTQSSRYLVKRTGEKVFLECVQDMDHENMFWYRQDPGLGLRLIYFSYDVKMKEKGDIPEGYSVSREKKERFSLILESASTNQTSMYLCASSSSDRGTYEQYFGPGTRLTVT.

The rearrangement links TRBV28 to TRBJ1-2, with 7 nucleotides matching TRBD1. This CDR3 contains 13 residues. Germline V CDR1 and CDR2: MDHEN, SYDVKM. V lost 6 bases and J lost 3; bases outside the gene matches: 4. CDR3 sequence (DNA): TGTGCCAGCAGAAACAGGGGAGACTATGGCTACACCTTC. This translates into CASRNRGDYGYTF.

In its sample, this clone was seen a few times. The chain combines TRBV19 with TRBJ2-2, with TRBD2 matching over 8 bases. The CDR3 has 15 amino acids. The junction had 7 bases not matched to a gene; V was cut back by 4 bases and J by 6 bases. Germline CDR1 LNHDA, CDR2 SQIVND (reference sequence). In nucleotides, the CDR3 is TGTGCCAGTAGTAGGGGGCGGGAGGCGCCCGGGGAGCTGTTTTTT. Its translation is CASSRGREAPGELFF.

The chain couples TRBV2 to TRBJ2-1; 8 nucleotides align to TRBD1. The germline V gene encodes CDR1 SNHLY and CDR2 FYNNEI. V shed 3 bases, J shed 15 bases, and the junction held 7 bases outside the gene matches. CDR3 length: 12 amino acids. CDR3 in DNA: TGTGCCAGCAGTGAGGACAGGGTCTCGAGGTTCTTC. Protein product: CASSEDRVSRFF.

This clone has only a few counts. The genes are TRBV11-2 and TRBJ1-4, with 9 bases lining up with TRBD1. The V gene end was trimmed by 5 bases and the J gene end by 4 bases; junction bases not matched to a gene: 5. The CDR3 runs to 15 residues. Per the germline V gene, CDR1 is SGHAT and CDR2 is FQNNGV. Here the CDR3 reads CASSRSTGGNEKLFF. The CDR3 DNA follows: TGTGCCAGCAGCCGGTCGACAGGGGGTAATGAAAAACTGTTTTTT. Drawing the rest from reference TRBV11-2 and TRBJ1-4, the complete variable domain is EAGVAQSPRYKIIEKRQSVAFWCNPISGHATLYWYQQILGQGPKLLIQFQNNGVVDDSQLPKDRFSAERLKGVDSTLKIQPAKLEDSAVYLCASSRSTGGNEKLFFGSGTQLSVL.

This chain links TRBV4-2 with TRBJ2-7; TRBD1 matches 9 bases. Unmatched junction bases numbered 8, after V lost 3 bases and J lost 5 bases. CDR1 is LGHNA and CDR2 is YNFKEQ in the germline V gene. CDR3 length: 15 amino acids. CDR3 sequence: CASSQAGTGSHEQYF. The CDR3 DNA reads TGTGCCAGCAGCCAGGCCGGGACAGGGTCCCACGAGCAGTACTTC.

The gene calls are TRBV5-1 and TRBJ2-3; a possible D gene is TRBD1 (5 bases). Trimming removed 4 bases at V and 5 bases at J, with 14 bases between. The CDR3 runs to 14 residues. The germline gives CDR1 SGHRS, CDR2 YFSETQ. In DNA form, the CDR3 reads TGCGCCAGCAGCAGGGGTGGGATAGGAGATACGCAGTATTTT. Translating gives CASSRGGIGDTQYF.

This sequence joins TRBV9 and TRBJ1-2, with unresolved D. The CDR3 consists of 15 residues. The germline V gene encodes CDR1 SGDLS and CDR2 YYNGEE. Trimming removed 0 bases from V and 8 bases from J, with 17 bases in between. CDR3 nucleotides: TGTGCCAGCAGCGTAGATTCAGGAGGGTTGGCCGGCTACACCTTC. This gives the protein CASSVDSGGLAGYTF. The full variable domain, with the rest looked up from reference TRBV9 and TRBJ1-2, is DSGVTQTPKHLITATGQRVTLRCSPRSGDLSVYWYQQSLDQGLQFLIQYYNGEERAKGNILERFSAQQFPDLHSELNLSSLELGDSALYFCASSVDSGGLAGYTFGSGTRLTVV.

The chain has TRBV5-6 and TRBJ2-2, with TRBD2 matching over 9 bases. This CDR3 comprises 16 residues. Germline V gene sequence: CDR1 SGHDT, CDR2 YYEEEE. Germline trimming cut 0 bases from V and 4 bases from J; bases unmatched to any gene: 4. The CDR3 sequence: CASSLALAGSTGELFF. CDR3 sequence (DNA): TGTGCCAGCAGCTTGGCTCTAGCGGGAAGCACCGGGGAGCTGTTTTTT.

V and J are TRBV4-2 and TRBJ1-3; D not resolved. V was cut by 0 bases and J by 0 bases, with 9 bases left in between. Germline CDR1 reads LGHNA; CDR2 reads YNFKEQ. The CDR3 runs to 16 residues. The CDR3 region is CASSQDVDISGNTIYF. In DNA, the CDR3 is TGTGCCAGCAGCCAAGATGTCGACATCTCTGGAAACACCATATATTTT.

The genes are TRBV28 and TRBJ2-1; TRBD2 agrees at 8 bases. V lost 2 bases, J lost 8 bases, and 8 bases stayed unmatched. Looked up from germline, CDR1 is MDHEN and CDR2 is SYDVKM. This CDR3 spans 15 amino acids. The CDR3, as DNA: TGTGCCAGCAGTTTAGGGGGACTAGGGAGTTATGAGCAGTTCTTC. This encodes CASSLGGLGSYEQFF.

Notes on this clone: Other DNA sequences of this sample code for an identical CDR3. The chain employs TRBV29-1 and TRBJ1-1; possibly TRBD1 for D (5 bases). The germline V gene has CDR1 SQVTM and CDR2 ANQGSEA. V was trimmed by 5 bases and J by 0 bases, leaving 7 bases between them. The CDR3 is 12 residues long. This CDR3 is CSVQGMNTEAFF. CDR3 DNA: TGCAGCGTTCAGGGTATGAACACTGAAGCTTTCTTT.

CDR3 loop: CASSAHLGREEAYEQYF. The CDR3, as DNA: TGTGCCAGCAGCGCCCACCTAGGGCGGGAGGAGGCCTACGAGCAGTACTTC. The chain has TRBV7-9 and TRBJ2-7, with TRBD2 matching 8 bases. Looked up from germline, CDR1 is SEHNR and CDR2 is FQNEAQ (reference sequence). V dropped 5 bases and J dropped 2; count of bases not matched to a gene: 14. The CDR3 has 17 amino acids.

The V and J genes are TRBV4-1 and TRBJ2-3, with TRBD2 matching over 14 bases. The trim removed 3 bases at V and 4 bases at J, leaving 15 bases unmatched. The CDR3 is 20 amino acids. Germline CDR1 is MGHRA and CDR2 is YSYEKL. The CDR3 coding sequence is TGCGCCAGCAGCCATCAACCCCGGACTAGCGGGAGGATAGTAGCAGATACGCAGTATTTT. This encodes CASSHQPRTSGRIVADTQYF.

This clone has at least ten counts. CDR3 sequence reads: CASSQELAGFDNEQFF. CDR3 coding DNA: TGTGCCAGCAGCCAAGAACTAGCGGGATTCGACAATGAGCAGTTCTTC. The V and J genes are TRBV4-2 and TRBJ2-1, with 10 positions matching TRBD2. Germline values: CDR1 LGHNA, CDR2 YNFKEQ. J was trimmed by 5 bases and V by 0 bases; bases with no gene match: 4. The CDR3 is 16 residues long.

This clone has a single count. CDR3 sequence: CAISERRGQKENIQYF. The CDR3 coding sequence is TGTGCCATCAGTGAGCGTCGCGGGCAGAAGGAAAACATTCAGTACTTC. The V and J genes are TRBV10-3 and TRBJ2-4; maybe TRBD2 (5 bases). This CDR3 is 16 amino acids long. Germline CDR1 ENHRY, CDR2 SYGVKD. The V end lost 2 bases, the J end lost 5 bases, and 16 bases lay between the germline ends.

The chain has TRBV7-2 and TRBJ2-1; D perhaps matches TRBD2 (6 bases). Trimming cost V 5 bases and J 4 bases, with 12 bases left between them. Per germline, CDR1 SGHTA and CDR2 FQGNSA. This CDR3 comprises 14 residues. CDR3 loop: CASSPWDSYNEQFF. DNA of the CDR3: TGTGCCAGCAGCCCATGGGACTCTTACAATGAGCAGTTCTTC.

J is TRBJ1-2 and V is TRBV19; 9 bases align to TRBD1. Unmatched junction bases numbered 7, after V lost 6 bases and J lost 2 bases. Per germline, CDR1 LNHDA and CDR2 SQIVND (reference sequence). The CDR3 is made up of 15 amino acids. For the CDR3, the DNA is TGTGCCAGTAGGGTTACCGGGACAGGGAACTATGGCTACACCTTC. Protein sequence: CASRVTGTGNYGYTF.

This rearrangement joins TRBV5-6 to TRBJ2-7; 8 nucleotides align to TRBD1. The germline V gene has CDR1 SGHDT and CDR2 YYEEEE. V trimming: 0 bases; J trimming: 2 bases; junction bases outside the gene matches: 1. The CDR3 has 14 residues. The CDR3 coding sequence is TGTGCCAGCAGCTTGGTGGACAGGGCCTACGAGCAGTACTTC. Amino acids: CASSLVDRAYEQYF.

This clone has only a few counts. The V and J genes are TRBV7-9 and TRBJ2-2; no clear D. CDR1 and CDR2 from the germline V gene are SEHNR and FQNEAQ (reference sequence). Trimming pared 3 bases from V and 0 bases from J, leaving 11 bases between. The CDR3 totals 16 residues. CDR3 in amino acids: CASSFEPDANTGELFF. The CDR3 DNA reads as TGTGCCAGCAGCTTTGAGCCCGATGCGAACACCGGGGAGCTGTTTTTT.

CDR3 residues: CASSEGQNSNQPQHF. The CDR3 bases are TGTGCCAGCAGTGAGGGACAAAATAGCAATCAGCCCCAGCATTTT. The chain combines TRBV28 with TRBJ1-5; D is perhaps TRBD1 (6 bases). This CDR3 has 15 amino acids. V dropped 5 bases and J dropped 0 bases, with 11 bases sitting between them. Germline-derived CDR1 and CDR2 are MDHEN and SYDVKM.

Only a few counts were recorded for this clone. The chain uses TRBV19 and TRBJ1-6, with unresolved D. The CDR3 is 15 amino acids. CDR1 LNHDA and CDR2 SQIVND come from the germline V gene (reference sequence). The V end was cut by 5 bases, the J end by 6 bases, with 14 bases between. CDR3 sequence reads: CASSWRQEGNSPLHF. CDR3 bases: TGTGCCAGTAGTTGGAGGCAGGAGGGTAATTCACCCCTCCACTTT.